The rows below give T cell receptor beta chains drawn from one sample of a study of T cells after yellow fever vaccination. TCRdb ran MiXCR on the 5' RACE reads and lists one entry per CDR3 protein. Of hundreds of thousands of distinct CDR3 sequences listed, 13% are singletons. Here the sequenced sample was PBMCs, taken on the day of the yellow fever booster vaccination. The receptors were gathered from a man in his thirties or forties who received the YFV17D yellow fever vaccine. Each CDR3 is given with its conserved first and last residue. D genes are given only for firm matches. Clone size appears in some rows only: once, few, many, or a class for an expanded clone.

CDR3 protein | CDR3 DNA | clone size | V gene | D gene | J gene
CASSLGQYGAGELFF | TGCGCCAGCAGCTTGGGACAATATGGAGCCGGGGAGCTGTTTTTT | NA | TRBV5-1 | NA | TRBJ2-2
CSASVAGTSTDTQYF | TGCAGTGCTAGCGTCGCCGGGACTAGCACAGATACGCAGTATTTT | NA | TRBV20-1 | NA | TRBJ2-3
CASSIRRGSSEKYYEQFF | TGTGCCAGTAGTATACGTAGGGGGAGTTCCGAGAAATACTATGAGCAGTTCTTC | few | TRBV19 | NA | TRBJ2-1
CASTTGGTQYF | TGTGCCAGCACAACCGGCGGGACCCAGTACTTC | few | TRBV6-5 | NA | TRBJ2-5
CASSFLTSGGYNEQFF | TGTGCCAGCAGTTTCCTAACTAGCGGGGGCTACAATGAGCAGTTCTTC | few | TRBV7-2 | TRBD2 | TRBJ2-1
CASSLAPGEKLFF | TGCGCCAGCAGCTTGGCCCCGGGAGAAAAACTGTTTTTT | NA | TRBV5-1 | NA | TRBJ1-4
CSARTGGLETQYF | TGCAGTGCTCGTACAGGGGGCCTGGAGACCCAGTACTTC | NA | TRBV20-1 | TRBD1 | TRBJ2-5
CSARGSGDTSTDTQYF | TGCAGTGCTCGTGGGAGCGGAGATACTAGCACAGATACGCAGTATTTT | few | TRBV20-1 | NA | TRBJ2-3
CASSRGSWQDMETQYF | TGTGCCAGCAGTCGGGGTAGCTGGCAAGATATGGAGACCCAGTACTTC | few | TRBV27 | NA | TRBJ2-5
CASRGGTEAFF | TGTGCCAGCAGGGGAGGGACTGAAGCTTTCTTT | many | TRBV12-3/TRBV12-4 | NA | TRBJ1-1